Listed here are 16 T cell receptor beta chains from one sample, sequenced in a study of CD8+CD57+ T cells in acquired aplastic anemia. TCR beta VDJ and CDR3 profiling used genomic DNA as template. TCRdb itself ran the reads through MiXCR, one entry per CDR3 protein. The sample has 200,000 to 300,000 distinct CDR3 sequences, roughly 82% seen once. Patients who underwent sequencing had shown CD8+CD57+ cell expansion by flow cytometry. Sequences were obtained from sorted CD4+, CD8+, or CD8+CD57+ T cells (not recorded which) from PBMCs. The receptor set was obtained from a human donor with aplastic anemia.

This sequence joins TRBV15 and TRBJ2-1; D is undetermined. Germline loops: CDR1 LNHNV, CDR2 YYDKDF (reference sequence). This CDR3 has 16 residues. Trimming removed 0 bases at V and 4 bases at J, with 13 bases between. CDR3 protein: CATSRDVGLGYNEQFF. The CDR3 nucleotides are TGTGCCACCAGCAGAGATGTCGGTTTGGGTTACAATGAGCAGTTCTTC.

The chain has TRBV20-1 and TRBJ2-1; D gene unclear. The germline V and J ends were trimmed by 0 bases and 4 bases, with 7 bases remaining between them. CDR1 and CDR2 from the germline V gene are DFQATT and SNEGSKA (reference sequence). The length of the CDR3 is 13 residues. CDR3 nucleotides: TGCAGTGCTAGAGATCGCCTATACAATGAGCAGTTCTTC. It is translated as CSARDRLYNEQFF.

The chain employs TRBV12-3 or TRBV12-4 and TRBJ1-6, with D possibly matching TRBD1 (6 bases). The CDR3 contains 16 residues. V lost 6 bases and J 2 bases, leaving 14 bases between the germline ends. The CDR3, as DNA: TGTGCCAGCAGCCAACAGGGCCAGCCCTATAATTCACCCCTCCACTTT. Its translation: CASSQQGQPYNSPLHF.

J is TRBJ1-1 and V is TRBV2; 7 positions match TRBD1. V shed 8 bases and J 12 bases; nucleotides not matched to a gene: 27. CDR1 is SNHLY and CDR2 is FYNNEI in the germline V gene. This CDR3 is built from 17 residues. The CDR3 protein is CASGVGGSPMQNFDPFF. CDR3 DNA: TGTGCCAGCGGGGTAGGGGGCTCTCCCATGCAGAATTTTGACCCTTTCTTT.

This clonotype was detected once. This CDR3 reads CASSDPSSTQPQHF. The DNA for the CDR3 is TGTGCCAGCAGTGATCCGTCCAGTACCCAGCCCCAGCATTTT. The chain employs TRBV2 and TRBJ2-2; D gene unclear. Gene TRBJ1-5 matches the end of the DNA better, so the J call may be wrong. The CDR3 loop spans 14 amino acids. Germline CDR1 SNHLY, CDR2 FYNNEI.

V is TRBV12-3 or TRBV12-4 and J is TRBJ1-5, with 7 bases lining up with TRBD1. This CDR3 comprises 15 residues. The J segment lost 6 bases and the V segment lost 3 bases, leaving 8 bases of the junction unmatched. CDR3 nucleotide sequence: TGTGCCAGCAGTTTCTCCAGGGGGTTGTCTCAGCCCCAGCATTTT. Translation gives CASSFSRGLSQPQHF.

Note on this clonotype: In this CDR3 the conserved last residue, phenylalanine or tryptophan, is missing, so a read error is likely. It is unclear where the CDR3 begins or ends on the DNA, so no DNA is shown, and the CDR3 is as TCRdb lists it. The chain couples TRBV7-9 to TRBJ2-3; the table calls TRBD2, which could not be checked here. CDR1 and CDR2 from the germline V gene are SEHNR and FQNEAQ (reference sequence). The CDR3 comprises 13 residues, both ends counted. The chain's CDR3 is CASSFQRSGGHDG.

The chain employs TRBV14 and TRBJ2-5; D possibly corresponds to TRBD1 (6 bases). V was cut by 3 bases and J by 5 bases, with 13 bases left in between. Per germline, CDR1 SGHDN and CDR2 FVKESK. The CDR3 is 14 amino acids. This CDR3 is CASSHAGVVETQYF. Here the CDR3 DNA reads TGTGCCAGCAGCCATGCAGGGGTGGTGGAGACCCAGTACTTC.

As concerns this clonotype: The junction shows a germline mismatch at one end, possibly a read error. The chain recombines TRBV15 with TRBJ2-3; D might be TRBD2 (5 bases). This CDR3 contains 14 residues. Germline values: CDR1 LNHNV, CDR2 YYDKDF (reference sequence). The CDR3 spells CAASREAGPYEQYF. CDR3 nucleotide sequence: TGTGCCGCCAGCAGAGAGGCGGGTCCCTACGAGCAGTATTTT.

V is TRBV2 and J is TRBJ2-5; the D is unclear. Germline V lookup: CDR1 SNHLY, CDR2 FYNNEI. Trimming shortened V by 3 bases and J by 1 base, and 6 bases separated the two germline ends. The CDR3 consists of 13 residues. The CDR3 region is CASSDASQETQYF. The CDR3 nucleotides are TGTGCCAGCAGTGACGCGAGCCAAGAGACCCAGTACTTC. The full variable domain, in which reference TRBV2 and TRBJ2-5 provide the parts outside the CDR3, is EPEVTQTPSHQVTQMGQEVILRCVPISNHLYFYWYRQILGQKVEFLVSFYNNEISEKSEIFDDQFSVERPDGSNFTLKIRSTKLEDSAMYFCASSDASQETQYFGPGTRLLVL.

A note on this clonotype: An end of the junction differs from the germline gene, which may be a read error. V usage is TRBV19 and J usage is TRBJ1-1; 10 bases align to TRBD1. The CDR3 runs to 15 residues. The germline V gene encodes CDR1 LNHDA and CDR2 SQIVND (reference sequence). The CDR3 protein is CATSIGQGVGTEAFF. In DNA, the CDR3 is TGTGCCACCAGTATCGGACAGGGGGTGGGTACTGAAGCTTTCTTC. Full variable domain (missing parts from reference TRBV19 and TRBJ1-1): DGGITQSPKYLFRKEGQNVTLSCEQNLNHDAMYWYRQDPGQGLRLIYYSQIVNDFQKGDIAEGYSVSREKKESFPLTVTSAQKNPTAFYLCATSIGQGVGTEAFFGQGTRLTVV.

The CDR3 spells CASSWGGGTGELFF. The CDR3 nucleotides read TGTGCCAGCAGCTGGGGGGGAGGGACCGGGGAGCTGTTTTTT. V usage is TRBV11-2 and J usage is TRBJ2-2; 7 positions match TRBD2. Germline V CDR1 and CDR2: SGHAT, FQNNGV. With V trimmed by 4 bases and J by 5 bases, 4 bases remained unmatched. This CDR3 region has 14 residues.

Worth noting for this clonotype: The CDR3 end shows no conserved phenylalanine or tryptophan, and so a read error is likely. The DNA is omitted, as the CDR3 cannot be located on it reliably, and the CDR3 follows TCRdb's listing. The gene calls are TRBV7-9 and TRBJ2-3; the table names TRBD2, a call not compared with the DNA. Germline-derived CDR1 and CDR2 are SEHNR and FQNEAQ (reference sequence). The CDR3 length equals 13 residues, ends included. CDR3: CASSESSGGTLNE.

This chain uses TRBV7-6 with TRBJ2-7, with D possibly matching TRBD1 (5 bases). Between the trimmed V and J ends, which lost 6 bases and 3 bases, there was a span of 27 bases. Per germline, CDR1 SGHVS and CDR2 FNYEAQ. This CDR3 spans 18 amino acids. DNA of the CDR3: TGTGCCAGCAGTTCGGACACGGCAGTTACACCCCTTTACTACGAGCAGTACGTC. Amino acid sequence: CASSSDTAVTPLYYEQYV.

As for this clonotype: Because the CDR3's place on the DNA is in doubt, the DNA is left out and the CDR3 is given as listed by TCRdb. J is TRBJ2-3 and V is TRBV7-9; no DNA check was done on the table's D call, TRBD1. The germline V gene has CDR1 SEHNR and CDR2 FQNEAQ (reference sequence). The CDR3 is made up of 14 amino acids, end residues included. CDR3 sequence reads: CAGQGARDTQYFGF.

With regard to this clonotype: Possible read error: a much larger clone is one base away. Since no conserved phenylalanine or tryptophan closes the CDR3, a read error is the likely cause. No DNA is shown, since the ends of the CDR3 on it are uncertain; the CDR3 is the one TCRdb lists. The V call is TRBV7-8, the J call TRBJ2-3; the table calls TRBD2, which could not be checked here. The CDR3 adds up to 13 amino acids, both ends counted. Germline CDR1 reads SGHVS; CDR2 reads FQNEAQ. CDR3: CASSFAGTPDTQY.